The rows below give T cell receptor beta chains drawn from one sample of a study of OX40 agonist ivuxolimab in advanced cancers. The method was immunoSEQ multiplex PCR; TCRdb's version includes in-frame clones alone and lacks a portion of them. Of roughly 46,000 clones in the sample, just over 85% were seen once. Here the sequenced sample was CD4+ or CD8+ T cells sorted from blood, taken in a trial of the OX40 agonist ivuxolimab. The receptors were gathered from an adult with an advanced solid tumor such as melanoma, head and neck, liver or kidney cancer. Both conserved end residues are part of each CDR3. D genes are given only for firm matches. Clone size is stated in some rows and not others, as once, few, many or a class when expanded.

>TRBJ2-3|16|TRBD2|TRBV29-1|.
CSARGTSGYGPDTQYF
TGCAGCGCCAGAGGGACTAGCGGGTATGGTCCAGATACGCAGTATTTT
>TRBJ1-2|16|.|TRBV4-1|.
CASSQDEGVMVDGYTF
TGCGCCAGCAGCCAAGACGAAGGGGTTATGGTCGATGGCTACACCTTC
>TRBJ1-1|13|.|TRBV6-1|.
CASTQGVNTEAFF
TGTGCCAGCACCCAAGGGGTTAACACTGAAGCTTTCTTT
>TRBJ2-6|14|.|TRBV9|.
CASSDRVGANVLTF
TGTGCCAGCAGCGACAGGGTTGGGGCCAACGTCCTGACTTTC
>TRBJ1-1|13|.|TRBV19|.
CASSATYFSEAFF
TGTGCCAGTAGTGCAACCTATTTCTCTGAAGCTTTCTTT
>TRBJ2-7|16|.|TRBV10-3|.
CAISDAGRADKVEQYF
TGTGCCATCAGTGATGCGGGGCGTGCTGACAAGGTCGAGCAGTACTTC
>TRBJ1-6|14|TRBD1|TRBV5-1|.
CASRPQGVASPLHF
TGCGCCAGCCGACCTCAGGGGGTAGCGTCACCCCTCCACTTT
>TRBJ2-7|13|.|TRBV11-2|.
CASSLDHLGEQYF
TGTGCCAGCAGCTTGGACCATTTAGGCGAGCAGTACTTC
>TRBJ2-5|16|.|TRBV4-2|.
CASSQGTVLSQETQYF
TGTGCCAGCAGCCAAGGAACGGTACTAAGCCAAGAGACCCAGTACTTC
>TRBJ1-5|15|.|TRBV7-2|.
CASSYRVRGMEPQHF
TGTGCCAGCAGCTACAGGGTAAGAGGCATGGAGCCCCAGCATTTT
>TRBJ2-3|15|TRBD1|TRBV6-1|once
CASSFGQGNTDTQYF
TGTGCCAGCAGTTTCGGACAGGGGAACACAGATACGCAGTATTTT
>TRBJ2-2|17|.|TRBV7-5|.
CARSLVMGQGGAGELFF
TGTGCCAGAAGCTTAGTAATGGGACAGGGGGGAGCCGGGGAGCTGTTTTTT
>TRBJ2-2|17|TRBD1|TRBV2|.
CASSEVAGGSDAGELFF
TGTGCCAGCAGTGAAGTGGCAGGGGGCTCGGATGCCGGGGAGCTGTTTTTT
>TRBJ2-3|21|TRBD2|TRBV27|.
CASSFLGVGLAGSSGTDTQYF
TGTGCCAGCAGTTTTCTCGGCGTCGGGCTAGCGGGGAGTTCGGGCACAGATACGCAGTATTTT
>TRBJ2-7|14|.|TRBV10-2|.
CASTPLQGRYEQYF
TGCGCCAGCACCCCACTCCAAGGACGGTACGAGCAGTACTTC
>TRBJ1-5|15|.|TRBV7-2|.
CASSLMAWGNQPQHF
TGTGCCAGCAGCTTAATGGCTTGGGGTAACCAGCCCCAGCATTTT
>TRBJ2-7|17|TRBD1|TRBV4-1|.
CASSQVPRGPSSGEQYF
TGCGCCAGCAGCCAAGTCCCCAGGGGGCCGAGTAGTGGAGAGCAGTACTTC
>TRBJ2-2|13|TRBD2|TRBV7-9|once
CASEAGVTGELFF
TGTGCCAGTGAGGCGGGAGTGACCGGGGAGCTGTTTTTT
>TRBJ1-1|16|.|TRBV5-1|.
CASRRATGYGNSEAFF
TGCGCCAGCAGAAGGGCCACAGGGTACGGGAATTCTGAAGCTTTCTTT
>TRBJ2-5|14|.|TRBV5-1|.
CASSFGGLKETQYF
TGCGCCAGCAGCTTTGGGGGACTTAAAGAGACCCAGTACTTC
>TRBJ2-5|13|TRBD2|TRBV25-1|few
CASSVAGRETQYF
TGTGCCAGCAGCGTAGCGGGACGAGAGACCCAGTACTTC
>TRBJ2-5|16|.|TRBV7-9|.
CASSLEGTKTGETQYF
TGTGCCAGCAGCTTAGAGGGGACGAAAACCGGGGAGACCCAGTACTTC
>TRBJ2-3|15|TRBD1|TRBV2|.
CASSNGQGYTDTQYF
TGTGCCAGCAGTAACGGACAGGGCTACACAGATACGCAGTATTTT
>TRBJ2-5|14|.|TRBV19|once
CASSKGQGGETQYF
TGTGCCAGTAGTAAGGGGCAGGGGGGAGAGACCCAGTACTTC
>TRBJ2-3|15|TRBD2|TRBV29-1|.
CSVARNSGGTDTQYF
TGCAGCGTTGCACGGAATAGCGGGGGCACAGATACGCAGTATTTT
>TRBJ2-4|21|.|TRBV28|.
CASSHWEAGGSPGGAKNIQYF
TGTGCCAGCAGCCACTGGGAGGCAGGGGGGTCACCAGGGGGAGCCAAAAACATTCAGTACTTC
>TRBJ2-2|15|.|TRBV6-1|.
CASSVGALGTGELFF
TGTGCCAGCAGTGTAGGCGCGCTGGGCACCGGGGAGCTGTTTTTT
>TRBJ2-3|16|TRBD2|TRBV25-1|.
CASSESLAGVSDTQYF
TGTGCCAGCAGTGAATCACTAGCGGGAGTTTCCGATACGCAGTATTTT
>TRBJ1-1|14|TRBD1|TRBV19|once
CASSIKGQSTEAFF
TGTGCCAGTAGTATTAAGGGACAGTCCACTGAAGCTTTCTTT
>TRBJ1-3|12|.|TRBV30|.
CAWSVLGNTIYF
TGTGCCTGGAGTGTACTGGGAAACACCATATATTTT
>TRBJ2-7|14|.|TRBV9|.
CASSVATGSYEQYF
TGTGCCAGCAGCGTAGCTACGGGGTCCTACGAGCAGTACTTC
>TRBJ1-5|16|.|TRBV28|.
CASSLGGGGWNQPQHF
TGTGCCAGCAGTTTAGGGGGCGGGGGATGGAATCAGCCCCAGCATTTT
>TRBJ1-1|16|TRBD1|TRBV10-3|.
CAISEAGTGLRTEAFF
TGTGCCATCAGTGAAGCCGGGACAGGGTTGAGGACTGAAGCTTTCTTT
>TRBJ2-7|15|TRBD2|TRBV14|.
CASSLGGLALHEQYF
TGTGCCAGCAGCCTCGGGGGACTAGCGTTACACGAGCAGTACTTC
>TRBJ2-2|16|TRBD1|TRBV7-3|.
CASSSRTGGYTGELFF
TGTGCCAGCAGCTCAAGGACAGGTGGATACACCGGGGAGCTGTTTTTT
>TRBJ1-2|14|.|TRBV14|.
CASSQDAGNYGYTF
TGTGCCAGCAGCCAAGACGCGGGGAACTATGGCTACACCTTC
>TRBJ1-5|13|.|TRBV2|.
CASSGTANQPQHF
TGTGCCAGCAGTGGAACAGCAAATCAGCCCCAGCATTTT
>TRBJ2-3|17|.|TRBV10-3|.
CAISEIGVAVRTDTQYF
TGTGCCATCAGTGAGATAGGGGTCGCGGTACGGACAGATACGCAGTATTTT
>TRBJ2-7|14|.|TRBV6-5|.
CASSFGLPPGEQYF
TGTGCCAGCAGTTTTGGCCTTCCGCCTGGCGAGCAGTACTTC
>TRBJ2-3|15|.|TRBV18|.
CASSKAGLGTDTQYF
TGTGCCAGCTCAAAGGCGGGGCTTGGCACAGATACGCAGTATTTT
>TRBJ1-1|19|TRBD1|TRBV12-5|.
CASGLVTDRGPQKNTEAFF
TGTGCTAGTGGTTTGGTAACAGACAGGGGGCCCCAAAAGAACACTGAAGCTTTCTTT
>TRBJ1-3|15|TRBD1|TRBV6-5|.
CASSRDSSSGNTIYF
TGTGCCAGCAGTCGGGACAGCAGCTCTGGAAACACCATATATTTT